The 3 T cell receptor beta chains reported below all come from one sample, sequenced in a study of cytomegalovirus exposure and HLA in healthy donors. The PCR employed 60 Vbeta primers together with 13 Jbeta primers. Data came from immunoSEQ multiplex PCR; TCRdb stores just in-frame clones and leaves some out. Of more than 100,000 clones listed, over 60% are singletons. Source material: PBMCs. These receptors all come from a woman in her 40s in good health and CMV-seropositive.

The chain has TRBV30 and TRBJ2-5; 15 bases map to TRBD2. After removal of 0 bases from V and 4 bases from J, the junction contained 9 bases not matched to a gene. This CDR3 region has 18 residues. The germline CDR1 and CDR2 sequences are GTSNPN and SVGIG (reference sequence). Written as DNA, the CDR3 is TGTGCCTGGAGTGTAGTTAGGACTAGCGGGGGGGCCGCAGAGACCCAGTACTTC. Encoded protein: CAWSVVRTSGGAAETQYF.

The rearrangement joins TRBV7-3 to TRBJ2-7; 7 bases fit TRBD1. Germline lookup yields CDR1 SGHTA and CDR2 FQGTGA. J was trimmed by 2 bases and V by 5 bases; bases with no gene match: 6. This CDR3 has 14 amino acids. CDR3 sequence: CASSPGDRAYEQYF. In DNA, the CDR3 is TGTGCCAGCAGCCCAGGGGACAGAGCCTACGAGCAGTACTTC.

V usage is TRBV9 and J usage is TRBJ2-3, with D perhaps matching TRBD2 (6 bases). Deletions cut 3 bases from V and 0 bases from J, with 14 bases between. The CDR3 totals 16 residues. The V gene's germline CDR1 is SGDLS and CDR2 YYNGEE. The CDR3 nucleotides read TGTGCCAGCAGCGCGGAGGGCGGGACTAGCACAGATACGCAGTATTTT. Translation gives CASSAEGGTSTDTQYF.